This record concerns one TCR beta chain sequence. This clone's antigen is unknown. One base away there is no much larger clone; base qualities are not given. Library preparation was by RT-PCR. Sequencing took place on a NextSeq 550. The public reads were reanalyzed by TCRdb: fastp trimming at Q25, MiXCR alignment, in-frame beta chains only. Rows with a matching CDR3 protein are joined into one entry that keeps the most common DNA and genes. A total of some 150,000 distinct CDR3 sequences appear in this sample, approximately 40% of them only once. The top ten hold 40% to 55% of the sample. The data were obtained in a study of patients and donors after allogeneic stem cell transplantation (dated by TCRdb to the early 2020s). The CDR3 numbers 16 residues from cysteine through phenylalanine. The retained sequence is limited to the CDR3, 48 bases, with the frame set at the first base. The V end loses 2 bases and the J end loses 0 bases, and a stretch of 10 bases separates them. From the germline V gene (reference sequence), CDR1 is SEHNR and CDR2 is FQNEAQ.

In this chain, TRBV7-9 is recombined with TRBJ2-2; the D gene identity is not certain. This TCR came from a human donor who was either an allogeneic HSCT recipient or a stem cell or donor lymphocyte infusion donor (not recorded which). It is not recorded whose cells these are; they may come from a transplant donor. Source material: blood, either unsorted or a sorted T cell fraction (not recorded which). The CDR3: CASSLYGLTNTGELFF. The DNA sequence is given as TGTGCCAGCAGCTTATACGGTTTAACGAACACCGGGGAGCTGTTTTTT.